Here is one TCR beta chain with its context. The antigen is unknown. The source of the sample is a study of shared clonotypes between healthy human individuals. Clones were read by immunoSEQ multiplex PCR, and TCRdb kept only the in-frame ones, dropping some. This sample has about 2.1 million clones, with approximately 92% found just once. Notes on the study in general: Tissues were not sampled, only blood, and their repertoires likely differ. Limitation of the genetic and exposure-history diversity represented came from the few donors.

Naive CD8 cells comprised CD45RO-negative, CCR7-positively selected cells, excluding terminally differentiated effector memory CD45RA+ cells. V lost 8 bases and J 6 bases, leaving 11 bases between the germline ends. The CDR3 loop spans 11 amino acids. The germline CDR1 and CDR2 sequences are LNHDA and SQIVND (reference sequence). The source material was naive CD8+ T cells from PBMCs. The chain links TRBV19 to TRBJ2-7; weak D call: TRBD1 (5 bases). The TCR sequence derives from a man aged 18-30 years in good health. Some clones in this sample may be carry-over from other donors' samples. DNA of the CDR3: TGTGCCAGTGGCGATAGGGGCGAGCAGTACTTC. Protein product: CASGDRGEQYF.